This T cell receptor (beta chain) came from a study of OX40 agonist ivuxolimab in advanced cancers. Study summary: Enrolled patients in dose escalation had cancers that were hepatocellular carcinoma, melanoma, renal cell or head and neck cancer.

Clones were sequenced by immunoSEQ multiplex PCR, and TCRdb holds only the in-frame ones, with some missing. The data hold approximately 22,000 clones, with 65% to 85% observed a single time. Broader study findings: CD8+ T cells (on average) carried more expanded clones than CD4+ T cells. In the 0.1 to 3.0 mg/kg range, CD4+ and CD8+ blood T cells had expanded clonally by week 6.

On this clone: What it recognizes is unknown.

The CDR3 is made up of 15 amino acids. CDR1 is SGHVS, CDR2 FNYEAQ, per germline. The J segment lost 3 bases and the V segment lost 1 base, leaving 2 bases of the junction unmatched. Sequencing was performed on CD4+ or CD8+ T cells sorted from blood, taken in a trial of the OX40 agonist ivuxolimab. This chain uses TRBV7-6 with TRBJ2-7, with 11 bases matching TRBD1. This TCR derives from an adult with an advanced solid tumor such as melanoma, head and neck, liver or kidney cancer. The CDR3 DNA sequence: TGTGCCAGCAGCTTAGAAGGGACAGGGGGCTACGAGCAGTACTTC. Protein: CASSLEGTGGYEQYF.